This T cell receptor (beta chain) was profiled in a study of blood T cell repertoires in COVID-19. Across the whole study: Researchers got acute and convalescent COVID-19 samples from the United States, Italy and Spain. PBMCs, B-cell-depleted T cells, or T cells were the source of the cDNA or gDNA that made up the material.

The method was immunoSEQ multiplex PCR; TCRdb's version includes in-frame clones alone and lacks a portion of them. Among over 200,000 clones listed, 88% were seen once. Ages ranged from 18 to 89 years, with residence in more than 20 US areas. Each participant's cohort was designated according to participant-reported clinical history. V gave up 1 base and J gave up 5 bases, with 14 bases separating them. Germline V gene data show CDR1 as SGHTA and CDR2 as FQGNSA. This CDR3 is 15 amino acids long. Sequenced sample: PBMCs or T cells enriched from blood (not recorded which). V and J are TRBV7-2 and TRBJ1-2; perhaps TRBD1 as D (5 bases). The TCR sequence derives from a woman between 40 and 50 years old with acute COVID-19. The CDR3 protein is CASSLGPGEVYGYTF. The CDR3 bases are TGTGCCAGCAGCTTAGGGCCGGGGGAGGTGTATGGCTACACCTTC.